This entry features one TCR beta chain sequence. The antigen is not known. These data belong to a study of OX40 agonist ivuxolimab in advanced cancers. Overall study results and limits: Partial responders at 0.1-3.0 mg/kg showed near-lowest clonal expansion. There was clonal expansion of CD4+ and CD8+ blood T cells by week 6 at 0.1 to 3.0 mg/kg. Researchers did not determine the expanded peripheral T cells' antigen specificity. Expanded clones tended on average to be more numerous among CD8+ T cells than CD4+.

Germline V CDR1 and CDR2: LNHDA, SQIVND (reference sequence). V was clipped by 5 bases and J by 2 bases, with 12 bases between them. The CDR3 consists of 15 residues. Generated by immunoSEQ multiplex PCR, the TCRdb table keeps only in-frame clones and is missing some. The top ten clones hold approximately 20% of a sample with tens of thousands of clones, around 73% of them seen once. The gene calls are TRBV19 and TRBJ2-2, with D tentatively TRBD1 (6 bases). The material was CD4+ or CD8+ T cells sorted from blood, obtained in a trial of the OX40 agonist ivuxolimab. The TCR comes from an adult with an advanced solid tumor such as melanoma, head and neck, liver or kidney cancer. CDR3 in amino acids: CASSDDRSNTGELFF. The CDR3 region has the DNA TGTGCCAGTAGTGACGACAGGAGCAACACCGGGGAGCTGTTTTTT.